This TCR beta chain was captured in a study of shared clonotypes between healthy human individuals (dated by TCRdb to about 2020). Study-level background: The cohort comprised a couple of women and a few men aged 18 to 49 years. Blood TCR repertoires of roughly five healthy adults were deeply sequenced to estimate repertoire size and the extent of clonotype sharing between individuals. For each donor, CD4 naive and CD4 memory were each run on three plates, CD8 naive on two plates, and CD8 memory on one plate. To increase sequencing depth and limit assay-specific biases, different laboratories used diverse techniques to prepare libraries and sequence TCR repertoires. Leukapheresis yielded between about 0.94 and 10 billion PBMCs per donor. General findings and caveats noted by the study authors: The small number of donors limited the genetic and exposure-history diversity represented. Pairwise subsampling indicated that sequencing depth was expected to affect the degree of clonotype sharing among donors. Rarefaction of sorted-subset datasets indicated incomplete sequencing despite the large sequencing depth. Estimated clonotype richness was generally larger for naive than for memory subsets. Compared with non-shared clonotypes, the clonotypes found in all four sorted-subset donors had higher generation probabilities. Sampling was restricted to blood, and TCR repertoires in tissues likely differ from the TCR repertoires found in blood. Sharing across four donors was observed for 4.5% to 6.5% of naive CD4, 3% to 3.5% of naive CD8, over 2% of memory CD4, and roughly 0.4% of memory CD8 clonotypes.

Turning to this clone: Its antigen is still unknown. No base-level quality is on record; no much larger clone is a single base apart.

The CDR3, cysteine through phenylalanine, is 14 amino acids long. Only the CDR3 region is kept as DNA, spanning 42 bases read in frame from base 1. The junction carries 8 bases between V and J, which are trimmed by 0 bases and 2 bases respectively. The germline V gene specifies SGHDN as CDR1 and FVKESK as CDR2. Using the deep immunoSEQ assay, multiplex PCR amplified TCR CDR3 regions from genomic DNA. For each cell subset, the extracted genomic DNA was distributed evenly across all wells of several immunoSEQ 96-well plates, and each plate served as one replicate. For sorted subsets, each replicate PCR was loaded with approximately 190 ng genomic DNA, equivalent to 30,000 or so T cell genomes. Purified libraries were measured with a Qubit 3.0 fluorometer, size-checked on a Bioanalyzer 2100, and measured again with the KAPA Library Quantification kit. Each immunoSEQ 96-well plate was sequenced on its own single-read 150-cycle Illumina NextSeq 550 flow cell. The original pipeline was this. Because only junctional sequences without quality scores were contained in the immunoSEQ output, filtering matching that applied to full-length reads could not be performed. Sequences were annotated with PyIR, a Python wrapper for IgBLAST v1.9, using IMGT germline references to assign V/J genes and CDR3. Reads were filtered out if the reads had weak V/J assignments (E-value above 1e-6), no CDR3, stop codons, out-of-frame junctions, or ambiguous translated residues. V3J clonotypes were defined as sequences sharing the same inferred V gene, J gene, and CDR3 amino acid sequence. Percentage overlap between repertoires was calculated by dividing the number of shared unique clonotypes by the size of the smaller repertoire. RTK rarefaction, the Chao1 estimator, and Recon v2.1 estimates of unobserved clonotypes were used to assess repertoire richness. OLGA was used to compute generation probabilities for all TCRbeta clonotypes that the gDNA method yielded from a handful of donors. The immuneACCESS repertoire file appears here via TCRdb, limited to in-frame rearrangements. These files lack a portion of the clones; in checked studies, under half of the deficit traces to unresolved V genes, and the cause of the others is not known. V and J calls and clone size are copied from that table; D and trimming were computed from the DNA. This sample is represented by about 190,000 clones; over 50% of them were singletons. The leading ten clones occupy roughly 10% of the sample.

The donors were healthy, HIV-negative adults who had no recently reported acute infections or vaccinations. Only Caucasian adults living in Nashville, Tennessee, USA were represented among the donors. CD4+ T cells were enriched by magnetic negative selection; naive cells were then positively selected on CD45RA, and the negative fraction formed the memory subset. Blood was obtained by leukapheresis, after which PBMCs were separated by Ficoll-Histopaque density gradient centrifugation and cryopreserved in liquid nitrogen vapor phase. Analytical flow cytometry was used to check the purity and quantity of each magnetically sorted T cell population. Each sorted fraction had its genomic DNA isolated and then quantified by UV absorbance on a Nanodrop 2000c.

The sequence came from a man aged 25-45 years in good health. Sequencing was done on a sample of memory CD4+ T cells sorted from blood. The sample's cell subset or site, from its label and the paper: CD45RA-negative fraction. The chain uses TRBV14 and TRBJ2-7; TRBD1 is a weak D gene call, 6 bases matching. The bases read TGTGCCAGCAGCCAAGATTGGACAGCCTACGAGCAGTACTTC. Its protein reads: CASSQDWTAYEQYF. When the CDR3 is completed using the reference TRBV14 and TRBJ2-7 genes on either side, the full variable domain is EAGVTQFPSHSVIEKGQTVTLRCDPISGHDNLYWYRRVMGKEIKFLLHFVKESKQDESGMPNNRFLAERTGGTYSTLKVQPAELEDSGVYFCASSQDWTAYEQYFGPGTRLTVT.